This T cell receptor beta chain was captured by sequencing in a study of blood T cell repertoires in COVID-19. Assay: immunoSEQ multiplex PCR; the TCRdb copy retains only in-frame clones and omits some. The sample includes some 120,000 clones, about 85% of them seen just once. V was trimmed by 0 bases and J by 7 bases, leaving 15 bases between them. CDR3 length equals 15 residues. CDR1 and CDR2 from the germline V gene are LGHNA and YSLEER. Followed longitudinally, the Seattle patients had been enrolled during active infection. This receptor was obtained from a woman aged 80 or over with COVID-19, enrolled during active disease. Sequences were obtained from peripheral blood. V gene TRBV4-3 combines with J gene TRBJ1-2, with D perhaps matching TRBD1 (5 bases). The CDR3 here is CASSQDIGGGGGYTF. DNA of the CDR3: TGCGCCAGCAGCCAAGATATCGGCGGGGGGGGTGGCTACACCTTC.